The rows below give T cell receptor beta chains drawn from one sample of a study of cytomegalovirus exposure and HLA in healthy donors. Method: immunoSEQ multiplex PCR; TCRdb's copy keeps in-frame clones and lacks some. In the table there are 150,000 to 200,000 clones, roughly 77% of which are singletons. The sample was PBMCs. Every receptor here comes from a woman younger than 45 in good health and CMV-seronegative. The CDR3 runs from the conserved cysteine through the conserved F or W. The order of the fields is J gene, clone size, D gene, V gene, CDR3 DNA, CDR3 protein. A D gene is named only where the DNA matches it firmly. Clone size is not always given. Where it is, it says once, few, many or a class for expanded clones.

TRBJ2-1 | . | TRBD2 | TRBV7-6 | TGTGCCAGCAGCTTGTCCGCCGGGACTAGCGGGAGAGAAGTAAATGAGCAGTTCTTC | CASSLSAGTSGREVNEQFF
TRBJ1-2 | . | TRBD1 | TRBV19 | TGTGCCAGTAGTGCGCAACAGGGGGCAGTTGTCGATGGCTACACCTTC | CASSAQQGAVVDGYTF
TRBJ1-4 | . | . | TRBV6-1 | TGTGCCAGCAGTGAAGAGGGTTTACAGGGTTGGTATGAAAAACTGTTTTTT | CASSEEGLQGWYEKLFF
TRBJ2-5 | . | TRBD1 | TRBV28 | TGTGCCAGCAGATCCGGGACAGCCCAAGAGACCCAGTACTTC | CASRSGTAQETQYF
TRBJ2-3 | . | TRBD2 | TRBV7-9 | TGTGCCAGCCGCACTAGCGGGGTCCCAGATACGCAGTATTTT | CASRTSGVPDTQYF
TRBJ2-7 | . | TRBD1 | TRBV6-1 | TGTGCCAGCACAAGCGAGCCACAGGGGGCCCACGAGCAGTACTTC | CASTSEPQGAHEQYF
TRBJ1-3 | once | . | TRBV6-1 | TGTGCCAGCAGTGAATCTGGTAGGGGGGGCTCTTTCTCTGGAAACACCATATATTTT | CASSESGRGGSFSGNTIYF
TRBJ1-1 | . | TRBD1 | TRBV29-1 | TGCAGCGTTGAACAGGACAGGGGATATAACACTGAAGCTTTCTTT | CSVEQDRGYNTEAFF
TRBJ2-1 | once | . | TRBV27 | TGTGCCAGCAGGTACCAGGGAGGCCGGTCGGGTGAGCAGTTCTTC | CASRYQGGRSGEQFF
TRBJ2-7 | . | TRBD1 | TRBV2 | TGTGCCAGCACCTTGAGTGACAGGGTTGTGCAGTACTTC | CASTLSDRVVQYF
TRBJ2-7 | . | TRBD1 | TRBV10-3 | TGTGCCATCAGACGGACAGGGGGGGGATACGAGCAGTACTTC | CAIRRTGGGYEQYF
TRBJ1-5 | once | . | TRBV19 | TGTGCCAGTACCATGGTGCGGGACTTCCTAAATCAGCCCCAGCATTTT | CASTMVRDFLNQPQHF
TRBJ2-7 | . | . | TRBV27 | TGTGCCAGCACTTCAACAGCCTCCTACGAGCAGTACTTC | CASTSTASYEQYF
TRBJ1-2 | . | . | TRBV19 | TGTGCCAGTAGTACGCCGAGGACTATCCCAGCTAACTATGGCTACACCTTC | CASSTPRTIPANYGYTF
TRBJ2-7 | . | . | TRBV6-1 | TGTGCCAGCAGTTTCATGGCTAGCGCAACCTACGAGCAGTACTTC | CASSFMASATYEQYF
TRBJ2-5 | . | . | TRBV5-4 | TGTGCCAGCAGCTTGGTCACGAGTAGCCAAGAGACCCAGTACTTC | CASSLVTSSQETQYF
TRBJ2-7 | . | TRBD1 | TRBV30 | TGTGCCTGGAGTCCCCCGGGACAGTACAGCTCCTACGAGCAGTACTTC | CAWSPPGQYSSYEQYF
TRBJ2-3 | . | TRBD2 | TRBV6-1 | TGTGCCATCTCCCGACTAGCGGGGGGCACAGATACGCAGTATTTT | CAISRLAGGTDTQYF
TRBJ2-5 | . | TRBD1 | TRBV29-1 | TGCAGCGTCGATCCCCGGGGACAGGGTACAGAGACCCAGTACTTC | CSVDPRGQGTETQYF
TRBJ1-2 | once | TRBD1 | TRBV5-1 | TGCGCCAGCAGCTTGGGACAGGGGGGAGGCTACACCTTC | CASSLGQGGGYTF
TRBJ2-1 | . | . | TRBV27 | TGTGCCAGCAGTCCCCGGGGTTCCTACAATGAGCAGTTCTTC | CASSPRGSYNEQFF
TRBJ1-2 | once | . | TRBV9 | TGTGCCAGCAGCGTAGGAGGAGGGGTAGTCTATGGCTACACCTTC | CASSVGGGVVYGYTF
TRBJ1-5 | . | . | TRBV27 | TGTGCCAGCAGTTTTTACGCAGCGGGTCAGCCCCAGCATTTT | CASSFYAAGQPQHF
TRBJ2-5 | . | . | TRBV6-1 | TGTGCCAGCAGGATGGGCCGACAAGAGACCCAGTACTTC | CASRMGRQETQYF
TRBJ2-1 | . | . | TRBV6-5 | TGTGCCAGCAGTTACAGCTTGCTATACAATGAGCAGTTCTTC | CASSYSLLYNEQFF
TRBJ1-1 | . | . | TRBV2 | TGTGCCAGCAGCAGGGATGACACTGAAGCTTTCTTT | CASSRDDTEAFF
TRBJ1-4 | . | . | TRBV5-1 | TGCGCCAGCAGCCCACTTGCAACTAATGAAAAACTGTTTTTT | CASSPLATNEKLFF
TRBJ2-5 | . | . | TRBV5-4 | TGTGCCAGCAGCTTGTTGGGGCAAAAGCAAGAGACCCAGTACTTC | CASSLLGQKQETQYF
TRBJ1-5 | . | TRBD1 | TRBV7-9 | TGTGCCAGCAGCTCGCAGGAGGGGGCCGTCCAGCCCCAGCATTTT | CASSSQEGAVQPQHF